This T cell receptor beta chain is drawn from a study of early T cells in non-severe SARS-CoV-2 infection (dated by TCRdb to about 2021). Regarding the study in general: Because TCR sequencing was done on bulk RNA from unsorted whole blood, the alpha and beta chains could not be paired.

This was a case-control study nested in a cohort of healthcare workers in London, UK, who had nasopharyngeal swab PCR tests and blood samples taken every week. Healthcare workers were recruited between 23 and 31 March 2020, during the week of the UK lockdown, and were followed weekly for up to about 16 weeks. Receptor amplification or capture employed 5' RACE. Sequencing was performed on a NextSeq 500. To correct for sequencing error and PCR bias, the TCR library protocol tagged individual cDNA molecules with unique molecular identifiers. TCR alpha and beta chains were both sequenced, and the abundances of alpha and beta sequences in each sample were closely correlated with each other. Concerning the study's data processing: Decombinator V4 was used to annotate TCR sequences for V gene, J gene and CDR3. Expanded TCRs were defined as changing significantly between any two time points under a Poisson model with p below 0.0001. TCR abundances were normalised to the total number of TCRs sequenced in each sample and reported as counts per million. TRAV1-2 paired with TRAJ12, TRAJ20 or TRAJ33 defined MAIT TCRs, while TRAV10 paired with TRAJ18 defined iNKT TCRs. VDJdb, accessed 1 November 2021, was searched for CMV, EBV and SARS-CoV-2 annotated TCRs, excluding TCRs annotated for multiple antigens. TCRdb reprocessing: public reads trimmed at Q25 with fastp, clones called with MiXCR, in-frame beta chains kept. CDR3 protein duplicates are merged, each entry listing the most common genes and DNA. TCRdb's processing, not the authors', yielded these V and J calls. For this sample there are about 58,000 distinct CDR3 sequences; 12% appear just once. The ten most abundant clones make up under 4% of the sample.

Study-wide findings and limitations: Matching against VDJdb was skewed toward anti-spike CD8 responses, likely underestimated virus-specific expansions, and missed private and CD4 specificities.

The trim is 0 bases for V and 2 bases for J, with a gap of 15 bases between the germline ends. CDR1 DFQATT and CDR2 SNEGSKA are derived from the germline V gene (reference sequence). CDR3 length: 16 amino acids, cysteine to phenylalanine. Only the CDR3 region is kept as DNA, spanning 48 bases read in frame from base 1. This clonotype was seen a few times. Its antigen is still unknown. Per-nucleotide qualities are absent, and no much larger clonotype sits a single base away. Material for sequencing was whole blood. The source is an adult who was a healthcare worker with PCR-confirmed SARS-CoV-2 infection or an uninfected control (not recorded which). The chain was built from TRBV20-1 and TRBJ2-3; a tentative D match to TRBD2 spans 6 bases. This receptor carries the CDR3 CSARDPGSGSTDTQYF. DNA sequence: TGCAGTGCTAGAGATCCAGGTAGCGGTTCCACAGATACGCAGTATTTT.